The subject of this entry is one TCR beta chain. Its antigen is not known. The data are from a study of T cell responses to AZD1222 COVID-19 vaccine. This CDR3 region has 10 residues. V was pared by 4 bases and J by 10 bases, with 7 bases between. CDR1 MNHEY and CDR2 SVGEGT come from the germline V gene. Study conclusions and caveats: Baseline antibody screening turned up just a handful of seropositive AZD1222 recipients. Along spike, vaccine-associated CD4 TCRs were found throughout, with dominance at 160-218 and 743-854. Repertoire sampling occurred only after the peak T cell response. Unmutated variant regions are reportedly targeted by nearly half of spike-specific TCRs.

Only in-frame clones appear in the TCRdb table, and some are missing; sequencing was by immunoSEQ multiplex PCR. The sample yields 150,000 or so clones, about 94% seen once. The sequencing here drew on peripheral blood, taken on day 0 of AZD1222 vaccination. This TCR was recovered from an adult in good health. The chain recombines TRBV6-2 or TRBV6-3 with TRBJ1-1; D possibly corresponds to TRBD1 (5 bases). As DNA, the CDR3 is TGTGCCAGCAGTTCCGACAGAGCTTTCTTT. Translation: CASSSDRAFF.